This TCR beta chain was retrieved from a study of blood T cell repertoires in COVID-19. In the study overall: COVID-19 samples, acute and convalescent, were from the United States, Italy and Spain. The analysed material was cDNA or gDNA that came from T cells, B-cell-depleted T cells, or PBMCs.

Authors' methods: Amplification of reference gene primers was used by the study to estimate nucleated cell counts. Sequencing was performed with immunoSEQ multiplex PCR; in TCRdb, only in-frame clones are kept and a portion is missing. The DNA gave D and trimming, while V, J and clone size come from that table. The sample has about 110,000 clones, about four fifths seen once. The junction had 3 bases not matched to a gene; V was cut back by 0 bases and J by 3 bases. Germline lookup yields CDR1 MGHRA and CDR2 YSYEKL. This CDR3 is 16 amino acids long. This clone has more than one count but fewer than ten.

The source is a woman between 40 and 50 years old with acute or convalescent COVID-19. Sequenced: peripheral blood. The rearrangement uses TRBV4-1 and TRBJ2-1; 9 bases align to TRBD1. The CDR3 DNA follows: TGCGCCAGCAGCCAAGACGGGGACAGGGTCTACAATGAGCAGTTCTTC. Protein sequence: CASSQDGDRVYNEQFF.